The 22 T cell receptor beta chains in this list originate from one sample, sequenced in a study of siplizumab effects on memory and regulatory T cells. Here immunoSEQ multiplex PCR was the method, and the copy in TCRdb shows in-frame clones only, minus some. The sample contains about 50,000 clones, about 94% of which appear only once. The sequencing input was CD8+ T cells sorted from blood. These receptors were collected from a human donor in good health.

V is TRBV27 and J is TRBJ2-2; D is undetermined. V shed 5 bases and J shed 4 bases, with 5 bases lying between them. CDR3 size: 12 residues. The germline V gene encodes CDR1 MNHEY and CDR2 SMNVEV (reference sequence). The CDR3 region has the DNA TGTGCCAGCAGTCTTGGCACCGGGGAGCTGTTTTTT. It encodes CASSLGTGELFF.

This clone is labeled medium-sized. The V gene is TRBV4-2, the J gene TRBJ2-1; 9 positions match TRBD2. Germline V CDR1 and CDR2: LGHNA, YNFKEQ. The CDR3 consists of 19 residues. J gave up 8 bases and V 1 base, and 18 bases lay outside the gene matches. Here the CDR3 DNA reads TGTGCCAGCAGCCAAGTAGTAAGTTCGGCGGGAGGGGAAAGCGATGAGCAGTTCTTC. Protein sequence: CASSQVVSSAGGESDEQFF.

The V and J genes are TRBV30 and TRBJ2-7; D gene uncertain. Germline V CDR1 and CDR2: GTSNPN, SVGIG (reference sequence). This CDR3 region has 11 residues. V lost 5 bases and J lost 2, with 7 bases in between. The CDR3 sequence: CAWEDPYEQYF. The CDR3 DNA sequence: TGTGCCTGGGAGGACCCCTACGAGCAGTACTTC.

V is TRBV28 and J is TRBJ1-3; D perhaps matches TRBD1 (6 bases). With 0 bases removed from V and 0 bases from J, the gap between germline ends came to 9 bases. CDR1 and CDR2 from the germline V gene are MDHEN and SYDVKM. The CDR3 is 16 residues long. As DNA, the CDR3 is TGTGCCAGCAGTTTATGGGGGGCTTACTCTGGAAACACCATATATTTT. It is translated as CASSLWGAYSGNTIYF.

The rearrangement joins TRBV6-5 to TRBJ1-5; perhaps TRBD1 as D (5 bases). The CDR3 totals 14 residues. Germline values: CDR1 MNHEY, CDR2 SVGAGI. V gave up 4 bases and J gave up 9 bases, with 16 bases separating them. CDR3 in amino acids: CASSSGAEHTPQHF. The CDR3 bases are TGTGCCAGCAGTTCCGGGGCGGAGCACACGCCCCAGCATTTT.

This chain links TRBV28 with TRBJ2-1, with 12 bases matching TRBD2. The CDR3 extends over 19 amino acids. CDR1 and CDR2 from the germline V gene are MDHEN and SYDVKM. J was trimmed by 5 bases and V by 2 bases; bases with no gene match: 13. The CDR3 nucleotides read TGTGCCAGCAGTTTACCACCGGAGACCGCTAGCGGGAGGGACAATGAGCAGTTCTTC. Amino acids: CASSLPPETASGRDNEQFF. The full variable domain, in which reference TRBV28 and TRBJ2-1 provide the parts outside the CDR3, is DVKVTQSSRYLVKRTGEKVFLECVQDMDHENMFWYRQDPGLGLRLIYFSYDVKMKEKGDIPEGYSVSREKKERFSLILESASTNQTSMYLCASSLPPETASGRDNEQFFGPGTRLTVL.

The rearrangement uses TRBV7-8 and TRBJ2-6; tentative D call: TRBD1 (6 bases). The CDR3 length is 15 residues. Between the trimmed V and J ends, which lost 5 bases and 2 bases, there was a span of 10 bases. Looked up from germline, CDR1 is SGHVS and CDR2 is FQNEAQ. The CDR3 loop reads CASSEEGAGANVLTF. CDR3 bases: TGTGCCAGCAGCGAAGAGGGGGCTGGGGCCAACGTCCTGACTTTC.

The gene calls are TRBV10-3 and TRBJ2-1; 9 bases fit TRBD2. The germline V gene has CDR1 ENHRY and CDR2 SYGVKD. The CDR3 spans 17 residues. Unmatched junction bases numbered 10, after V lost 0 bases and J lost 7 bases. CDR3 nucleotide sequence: TGTGCCATCAGTGAGTCGGTAGCGGGAGTCCTGGAGAATGAGCAGTTCTTC. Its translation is CAISESVAGVLENEQFF.

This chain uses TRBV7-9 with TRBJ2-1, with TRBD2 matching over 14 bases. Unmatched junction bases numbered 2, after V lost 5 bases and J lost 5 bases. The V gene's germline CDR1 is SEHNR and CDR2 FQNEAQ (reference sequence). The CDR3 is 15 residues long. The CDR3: CASSKGLAGDNEQFF. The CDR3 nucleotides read TGTGCCAGCAGCAAGGGACTAGCGGGAGACAATGAGCAGTTCTTC.

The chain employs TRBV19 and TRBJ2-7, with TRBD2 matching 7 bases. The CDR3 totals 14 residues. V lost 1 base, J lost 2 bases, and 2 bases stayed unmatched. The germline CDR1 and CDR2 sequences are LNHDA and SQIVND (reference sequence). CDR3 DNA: TGTGCCAGTAGTATAGCGGGAGGAGCCTACGAGCAGTACTTC. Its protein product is CASSIAGGAYEQYF.

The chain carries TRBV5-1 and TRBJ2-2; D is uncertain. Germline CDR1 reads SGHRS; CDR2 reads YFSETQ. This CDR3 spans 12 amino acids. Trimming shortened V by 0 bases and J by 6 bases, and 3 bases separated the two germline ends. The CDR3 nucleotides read TGCGCCAGCAGCTTGGCCCCCGGGGAGCTGTTTTTT. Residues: CASSLAPGELFF.

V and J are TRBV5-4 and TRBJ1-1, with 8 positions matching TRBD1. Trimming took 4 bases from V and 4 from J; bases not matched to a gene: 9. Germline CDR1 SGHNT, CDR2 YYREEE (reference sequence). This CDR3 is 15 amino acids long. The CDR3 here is CASSRILTGGTEAFF. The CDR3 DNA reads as TGTGCCAGCAGCCGAATTCTAACAGGGGGCACTGAAGCTTTCTTT.

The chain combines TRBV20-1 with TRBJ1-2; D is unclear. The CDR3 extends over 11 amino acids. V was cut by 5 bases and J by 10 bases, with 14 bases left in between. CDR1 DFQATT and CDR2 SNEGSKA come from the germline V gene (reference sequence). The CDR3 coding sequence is TGCAGTGCTCACGTCCCCTACGACTACACCTTC. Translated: CSAHVPYDYTF.

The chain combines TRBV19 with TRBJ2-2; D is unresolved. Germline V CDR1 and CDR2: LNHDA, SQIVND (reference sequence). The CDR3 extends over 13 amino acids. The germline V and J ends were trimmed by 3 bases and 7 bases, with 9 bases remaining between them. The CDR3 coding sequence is TGTGCCAGTAGTATTTTACCACACGGGGAGCTGTTTTTT. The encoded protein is CASSILPHGELFF.

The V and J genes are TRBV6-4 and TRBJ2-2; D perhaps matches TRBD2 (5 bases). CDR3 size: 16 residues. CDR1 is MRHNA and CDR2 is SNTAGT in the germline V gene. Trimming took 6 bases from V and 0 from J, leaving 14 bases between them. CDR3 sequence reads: CASSPHRGANTGELFF. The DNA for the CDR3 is TGTGCCAGCAGCCCGCATCGGGGTGCGAACACCGGGGAGCTGTTTTTT.

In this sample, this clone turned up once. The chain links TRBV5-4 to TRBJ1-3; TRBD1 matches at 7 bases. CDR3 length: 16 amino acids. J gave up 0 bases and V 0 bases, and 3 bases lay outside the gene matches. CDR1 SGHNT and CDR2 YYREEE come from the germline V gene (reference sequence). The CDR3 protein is CASSLEGAPSGNTIYF. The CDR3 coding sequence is TGTGCCAGCAGCTTGGAGGGGGCGCCCTCTGGAAACACCATATATTTT.

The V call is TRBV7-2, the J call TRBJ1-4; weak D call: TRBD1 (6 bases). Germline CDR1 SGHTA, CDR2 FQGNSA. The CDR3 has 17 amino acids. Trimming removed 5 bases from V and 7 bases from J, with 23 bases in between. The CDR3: CASSLTQGNGYSEKLFF. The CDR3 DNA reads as TGTGCCAGCAGCCTTACCCAGGGGAACGGTTATAGTGAAAAACTGTTTTTT.

Written as DNA, the CDR3 is TGTGCTAGTGGTTTGGCGGACAGGGGAAGCAATCAGCCCCAGCATTTT. Amino acids: CASGLADRGSNQPQHF. V is TRBV12-5 and J is TRBJ1-5; 9 positions agree with TRBD1. The germline gives CDR1 LGHNT, CDR2 FRNRAP. V was clipped by 1 base and J by 1 base; unmatched bases: 2. The CDR3 consists of 16 residues. Using reference TRBV12-5 and TRBJ1-5 for the parts outside the CDR3, the full variable domain is DARVTQTPRHKVTEMGQEVTMRCQPILGHNTVFWYRQTMMQGLELLAYFRNRAPLDDSGMPKDRFSAEMPDATLATLKIQPSEPRDSAVYFCASGLADRGSNQPQHFGDGTRLSIL.

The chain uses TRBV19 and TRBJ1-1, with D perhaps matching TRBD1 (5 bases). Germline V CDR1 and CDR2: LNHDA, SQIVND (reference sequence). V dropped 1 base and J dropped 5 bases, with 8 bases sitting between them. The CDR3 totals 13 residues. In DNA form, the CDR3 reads TGTGCCAGTAGTATAGTTTGGGGGACTGAAGCTTTCTTT. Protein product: CASSIVWGTEAFF. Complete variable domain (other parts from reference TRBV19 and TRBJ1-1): DGGITQSPKYLFRKEGQNVTLSCEQNLNHDAMYWYRQDPGQGLRLIYYSQIVNDFQKGDIAEGYSVSREKKESFPLTVTSAQKNPTAFYLCASSIVWGTEAFFGQGTRLTVV.

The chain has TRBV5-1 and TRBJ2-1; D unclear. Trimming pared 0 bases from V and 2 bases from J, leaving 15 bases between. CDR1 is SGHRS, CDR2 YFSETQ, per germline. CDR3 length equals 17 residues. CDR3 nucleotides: TGCGCCAGCAGCTTGGCAGGCTCCCTGGGCCCCTACAATGAGCAGTTCTTC. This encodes CASSLAGSLGPYNEQFF. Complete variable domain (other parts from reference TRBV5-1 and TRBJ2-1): KAGVTQTPRYLIKTRGQQVTLSCSPISGHRSVSWYQQTPGQGLQFLFEYFSETQRNKGNFPGRFSGRQFSNSRSEMNVSTLELGDSALYLCASSLAGSLGPYNEQFFGPGTRLTVL.

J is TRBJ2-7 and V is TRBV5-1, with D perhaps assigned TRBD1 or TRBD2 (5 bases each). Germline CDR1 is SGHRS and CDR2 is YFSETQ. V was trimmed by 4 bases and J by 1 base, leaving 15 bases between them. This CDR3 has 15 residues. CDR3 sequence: CASSLGPPQSYEQYF. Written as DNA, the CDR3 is TGCGCCAGCAGCCTGGGACCTCCCCAATCCTACGAGCAGTACTTC.

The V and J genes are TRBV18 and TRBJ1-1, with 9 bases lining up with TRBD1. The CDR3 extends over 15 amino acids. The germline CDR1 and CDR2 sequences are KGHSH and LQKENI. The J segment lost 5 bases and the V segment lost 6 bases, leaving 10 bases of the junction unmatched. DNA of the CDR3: TGTGCCAGCTCCCGCAGCGGACAGGGGATGACTGAAGCTTTCTTT. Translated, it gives CASSRSGQGMTEAFF.